This TCR beta chain was identified during a study of blood T cell repertoires in COVID-19. Study in general: Samples representing acute and convalescent COVID-19 were sourced from the United States, Italy and Spain. T cells, B-cell-depleted T cells, or PBMCs supplied cDNA or gDNA.

The CDR3 is 15 amino acids. Losses at the gene ends were 6 bases for V and 1 base for J; bases not matched to a gene: 7. Germline V lookup: CDR1 MNHEY, CDR2 SMNVEV (reference sequence). Assay: immunoSEQ multiplex PCR; the TCRdb copy retains only in-frame clones and omits some. The sample shows roughly 140,000 clones, 80% to 90% of them seen only once. The receptor comes from a woman between 40 and 55 years old with acute or convalescent COVID-19. The sequenced material came from peripheral blood. The chain couples TRBV27 to TRBJ2-5; TRBD2 agrees at 8 bases. This CDR3 is CASRSAGTSQETQYF. In DNA, the CDR3 is TGTGCCAGCAGGTCTGCCGGGACTAGCCAAGAGACCCAGTACTTC.